The next 8 T cell receptor beta chains were all read from a single sample in a study of T cells in Graves' hyperthyroidism and ophthalmopathy. Template material for amplifying TCR beta CDR3 regions consisted of RNA transcripts. Using the HTBI primer set, a first-round RT-PCR was run on the TCR CDR3. A single record per CDR3 protein comes from TCRdb applying MiXCR to the multiplex PCR reads. The sample has approximately 600,000 distinct CDR3 sequences, 11% to 15% seen once. The sequenced sample consisted of blood. These receptor sequences come from a woman under 40 with Graves' hyperthyroidism that later progressed to Graves' ophthalmopathy.

This clonotype was recorded a few times. The CDR3 is CASSVSALAGRARENIQYF. CDR3 in DNA: TGTGCCAGCAGCGTAAGCGCCCTAGCGGGAAGAGCTAGGGAAAACATTCAGTACTTC. The V gene is TRBV9, the J gene TRBJ2-4; TRBD2 matches 9 bases. Germline trimming cut 1 base from V and 5 bases from J; bases unmatched to any gene: 16. The germline gives CDR1 SGDLS, CDR2 YYNGEE. The CDR3 runs 19 residues.

As to this clonotype: Germline and junction disagree at one end, which may indicate a read error. The CDR3: CASSLSPWTSGTGKLFF. The CDR3 DNA is TGTGCCAGCAGTTTATCGCCCTGGACTAGCGGGACCGGGAAGCTGTTTTTT. The chain is built from TRBV27 and TRBJ2-2, with 12 bases matching TRBD2. The CDR3 length is 17 residues. Per the germline V gene, CDR1 is MNHEY and CDR2 is SMNVEV (reference sequence).

This clonotype appeared many times. As DNA, the CDR3 is TGTGCCAGCAGCTTAGTGGTGGGGGGGAGCGATGAGCAGTTCTTC. Translated: CASSLVVGGSDEQFF. This sequence joins TRBV7-8 and TRBJ2-1; 7 nucleotides line up with TRBD2. The trim removed 1 base at V and 8 bases at J, leaving 8 bases unmatched. Germline V gives CDR1 SGHVS, CDR2 FQNEAQ. The CDR3 runs to 15 residues.

This clonotype was seen a few times. The rearrangement joins TRBV7-3 to TRBJ2-5; 10 nucleotides line up with TRBD2. The CDR3 spans 17 residues. J was trimmed by 5 bases and V by 2 bases; bases with no gene match: 11. Germline loops: CDR1 SGHTA, CDR2 FQGTGA. CDR3 amino acids: CASSLQAGTSAAETQYF. The DNA of the CDR3 is TGTGCCAGCAGCTTACAAGCCGGGACTAGCGCCGCGGAGACCCAGTACTTC.

This clonotype has only a few counts. The J gene is TRBJ2-5, the V gene TRBV19; D call uncertain. The germline CDR1 and CDR2 sequences are LNHDA and SQIVND (reference sequence). Deletions cut 5 bases from V and 0 bases from J, with 7 bases between. CDR3 length: 13 residues. This CDR3 reads CASSRQHQETQYF. The CDR3 nucleotides are TGTGCCAGTAGTCGGCAGCACCAAGAGACCCAGTACTTC.

This clonotype came up a few times. The CDR3 bases are TGTGCCAGCAGAGACAGGGTGGGTCAGCCCCAGCATTTT. It translates to CASRDRVGQPQHF. This chain joins TRBV6-1 and TRBJ1-5, with TRBD1 matching 7 bases. J was trimmed by 6 bases and V by 6 bases; bases with no gene match: 5. The CDR3 extends over 13 amino acids. Germline assignment: CDR1 MNHNS and CDR2 SASEGT.

The table lists this clonotype with many counts. V and J are TRBV10-3 and TRBJ1-2; unclear D gene. Deletions cut 0 bases from V and 6 bases from J, with 2 bases between. The CDR3 totals 11 residues. Germline V gives CDR1 ENHRY, CDR2 SYGVKD. The CDR3 sequence is CAISESDGYTF. CDR3 bases: TGTGCCATCAGTGAGTCGGATGGCTACACCTTC.

This clonotype was observed many times. The chain joins TRBV2 to TRBJ2-5; 14 nucleotides line up with TRBD2. With V trimmed by 9 bases and J by 5 bases, 2 bases remained unmatched. The length of the CDR3 is 13 residues. Germline values: CDR1 SNHLY, CDR2 FYNNEI. The CDR3 coding sequence is TGTGCCAGGGGACTAGCGGGAGAGGAGACCCAGTACTTC. Its translation is CARGLAGEETQYF.